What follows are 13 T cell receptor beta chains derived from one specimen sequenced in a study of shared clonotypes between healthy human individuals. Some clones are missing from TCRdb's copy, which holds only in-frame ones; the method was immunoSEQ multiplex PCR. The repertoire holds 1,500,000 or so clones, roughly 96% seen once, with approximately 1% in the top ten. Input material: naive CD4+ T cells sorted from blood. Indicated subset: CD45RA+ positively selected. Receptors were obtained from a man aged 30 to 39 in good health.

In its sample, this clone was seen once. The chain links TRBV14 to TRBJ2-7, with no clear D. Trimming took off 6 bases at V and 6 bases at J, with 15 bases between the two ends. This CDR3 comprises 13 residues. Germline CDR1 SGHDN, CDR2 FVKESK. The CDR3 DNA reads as TGTGCCAGCAGAAGAGGCTGGTTGGGCGAGCAGTACTTC. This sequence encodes CASRRGWLGEQYF.

CDR3 loop: CASSPRGALSAFF. Here the CDR3 DNA reads TGTGCCAGCAGCCCCCGAGGAGCCCTAAGTGCGTTCTTC. V is TRBV11-1 and J is TRBJ2-1; D gene ambiguous. V was pared by 5 bases and J by 15 bases, with 20 bases between. This CDR3 has 13 amino acids. Per the germline V gene, CDR1 is SGHAT and CDR2 is FQDESV (reference sequence).

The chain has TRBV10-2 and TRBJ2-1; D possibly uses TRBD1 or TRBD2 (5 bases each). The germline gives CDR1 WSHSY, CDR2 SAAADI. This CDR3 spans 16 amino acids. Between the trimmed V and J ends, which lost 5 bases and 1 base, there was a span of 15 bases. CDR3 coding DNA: TGCGCCAGCAGTACGGGGACCTCAAGGTCCTACAATGAGCAGTTCTTC. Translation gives CASSTGTSRSYNEQFF.

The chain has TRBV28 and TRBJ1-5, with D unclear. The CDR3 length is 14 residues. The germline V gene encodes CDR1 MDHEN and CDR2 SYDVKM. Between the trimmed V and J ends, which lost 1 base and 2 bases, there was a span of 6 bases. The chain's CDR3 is CASSLSAGNQPQHF. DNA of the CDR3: TGTGCCAGCAGTTTATCCGCAGGCAATCAGCCCCAGCATTTT.

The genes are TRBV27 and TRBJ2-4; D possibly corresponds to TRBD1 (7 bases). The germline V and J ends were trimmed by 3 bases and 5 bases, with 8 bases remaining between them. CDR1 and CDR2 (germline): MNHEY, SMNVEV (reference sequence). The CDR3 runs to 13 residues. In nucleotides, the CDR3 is TGTGCCAGCAGTTTCAGGGGGGAAAACATTCAGTACTTC. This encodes CASSFRGENIQYF.

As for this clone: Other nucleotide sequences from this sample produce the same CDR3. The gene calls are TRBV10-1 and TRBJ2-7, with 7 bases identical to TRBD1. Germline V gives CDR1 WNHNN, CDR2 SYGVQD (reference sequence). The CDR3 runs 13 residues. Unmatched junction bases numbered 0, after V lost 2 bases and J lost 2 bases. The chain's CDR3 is CASSEGTAYEQYF. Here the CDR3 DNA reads TGCGCCAGCAGTGAGGGGACAGCCTACGAGCAGTACTTC.

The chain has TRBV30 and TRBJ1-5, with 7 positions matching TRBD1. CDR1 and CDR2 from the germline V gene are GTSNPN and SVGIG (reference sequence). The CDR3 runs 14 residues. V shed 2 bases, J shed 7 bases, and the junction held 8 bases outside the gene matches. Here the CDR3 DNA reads TGTGCCTGGAGTTCAGGGGGACCGCACCAGCCCCAGCATTTT. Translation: CAWSSGGPHQPQHF.

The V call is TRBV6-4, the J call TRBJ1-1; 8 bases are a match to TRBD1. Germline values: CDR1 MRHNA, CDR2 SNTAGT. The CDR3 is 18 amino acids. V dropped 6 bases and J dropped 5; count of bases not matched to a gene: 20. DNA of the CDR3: TGTGCCAGCAGCCAACACGGACAGGGTACAGTGATGGGGACTGAAGCTTTCTTT. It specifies CASSQHGQGTVMGTEAFF.

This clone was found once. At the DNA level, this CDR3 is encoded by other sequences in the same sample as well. CDR3 loop: CASSLPQETQYF. CDR3 DNA sequence: TGCGCCAGCAGCTTACCTCAAGAGACCCAGTACTTC. This chain links TRBV5-1 with TRBJ2-5, with D unclear. The V end lost 2 bases, the J end lost 2 bases, and 4 bases lay between the germline ends. The CDR3 consists of 12 residues. Germline-derived CDR1 and CDR2 are SGHRS and YFSETQ. Full variable domain (outside the CDR3, taken from reference TRBV5-1 and TRBJ2-5): KAGVTQTPRYLIKTRGQQVTLSCSPISGHRSVSWYQQTPGQGLQFLFEYFSETQRNKGNFPGRFSGRQFSNSRSEMNVSTLELGDSALYLCASSLPQETQYFGPGTRLLVL.

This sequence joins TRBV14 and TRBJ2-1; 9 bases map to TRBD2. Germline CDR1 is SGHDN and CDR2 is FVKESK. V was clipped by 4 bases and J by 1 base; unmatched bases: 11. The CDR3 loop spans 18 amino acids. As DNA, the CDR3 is TGTGCCAGCAGCCCTGTTGCGGGAGGGCCTGGTTCCTACAATGAGCAGTTCTTC. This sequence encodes CASSPVAGGPGSYNEQFF. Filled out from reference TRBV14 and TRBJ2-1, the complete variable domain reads EAGVTQFPSHSVIEKGQTVTLRCDPISGHDNLYWYRRVMGKEIKFLLHFVKESKQDESGMPNNRFLAERTGGTYSTLKVQPAELEDSGVYFCASSPVAGGPGSYNEQFFGPGTRLTVL.

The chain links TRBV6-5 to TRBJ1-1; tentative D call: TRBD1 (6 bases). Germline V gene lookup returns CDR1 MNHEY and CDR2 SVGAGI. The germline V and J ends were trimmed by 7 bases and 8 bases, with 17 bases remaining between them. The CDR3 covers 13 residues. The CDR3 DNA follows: TGTGCCAGCATGCCCGAGGGGGACCGGGAAGCTTTCTTT. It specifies CASMPEGDREAFF.

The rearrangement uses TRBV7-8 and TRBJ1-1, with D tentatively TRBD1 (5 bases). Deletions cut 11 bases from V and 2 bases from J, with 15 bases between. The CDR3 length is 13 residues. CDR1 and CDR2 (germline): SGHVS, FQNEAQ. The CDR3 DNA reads TGTGCCGGGGCCAGGCAGAAAAACACTGAAGCTTTCTTT. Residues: CAGARQKNTEAFF.

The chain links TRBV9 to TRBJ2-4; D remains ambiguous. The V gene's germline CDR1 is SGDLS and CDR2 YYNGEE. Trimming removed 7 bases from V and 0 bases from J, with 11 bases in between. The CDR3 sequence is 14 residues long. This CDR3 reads CASASPGAKNIQYF. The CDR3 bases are TGTGCCAGCGCCTCCCCGGGAGCCAAAAACATTCAGTACTTC.